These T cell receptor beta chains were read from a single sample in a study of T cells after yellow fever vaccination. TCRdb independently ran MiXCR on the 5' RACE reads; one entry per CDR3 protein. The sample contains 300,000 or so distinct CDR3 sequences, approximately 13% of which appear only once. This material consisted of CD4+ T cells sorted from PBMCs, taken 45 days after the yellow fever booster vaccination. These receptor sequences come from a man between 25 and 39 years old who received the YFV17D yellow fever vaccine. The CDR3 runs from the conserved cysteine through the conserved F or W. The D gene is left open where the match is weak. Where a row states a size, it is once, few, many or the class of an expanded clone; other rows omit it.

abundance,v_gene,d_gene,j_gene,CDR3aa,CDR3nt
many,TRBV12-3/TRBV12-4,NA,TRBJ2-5,CASSPGLGTLSGETQYF,TGTGCCAGCAGCCCCGGCTTGGGGACTCTGTCGGGCGAGACCCAGTACTTC
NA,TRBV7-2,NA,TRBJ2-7,CASSLGLVEQYF,TGTGCCAGCAGCTTAGGTTTGGTGGAGCAGTACTTC
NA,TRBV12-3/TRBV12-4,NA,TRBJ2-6,CASRGPNPGANVLTF,TGTGCCAGCAGGGGACCGAACCCTGGGGCCAACGTCCTGACTTTC
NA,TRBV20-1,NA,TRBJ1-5,CSARQGGINQPQHF,TGCAGTGCTAGACAGGGTGGAATCAATCAGCCCCAGCATTTT
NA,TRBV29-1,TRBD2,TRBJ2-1,CSVGGLGVTEQFF,TGCAGCGTTGGGGGACTAGGAGTTACTGAGCAGTTCTTC
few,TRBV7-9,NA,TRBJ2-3,CASSLEGYTDTQYF,TGTGCCAGCAGCTTAGAGGGCTACACAGATACGCAGTATTTT
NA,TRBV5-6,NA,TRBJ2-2,CASRQGFDTGELFF,TGTGCCAGCAGGCAGGGGTTCGACACCGGGGAGCTGTTTTTT
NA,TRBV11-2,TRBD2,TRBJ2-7,CASSVGVAGVHEQYF,TGTGCCAGCAGCGTCGGGGTAGCGGGAGTCCACGAGCAGTACTTC
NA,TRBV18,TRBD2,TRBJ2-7,CASSPATSGSVTYEQYF,TGTGCCAGCTCACCAGCGACTAGCGGGAGTGTAACCTACGAGCAGTACTTC
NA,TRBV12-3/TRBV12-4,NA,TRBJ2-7,CASSAGAGRYEQYF,TGTGCCAGCAGCGCCGGGGCAGGCCGCTACGAGCAGTACTTC
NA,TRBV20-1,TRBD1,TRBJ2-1,CSAGRQGQEQFF,TGCAGTGCTGGACGACAGGGGCAGGAGCAGTTCTTC
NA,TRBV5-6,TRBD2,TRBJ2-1,CASSLALVTSGYNEQFF,TGTGCCAGCAGCTTGGCATTGGTGACTAGCGGATACAATGAGCAGTTCTTC
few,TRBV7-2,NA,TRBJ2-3,CASSEGPKSTDTQYF,TGTGCCAGCAGCGAAGGGCCTAAAAGCACAGATACGCAGTATTTT
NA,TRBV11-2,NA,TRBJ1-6,CASRPTTGTLHF,TGTGCCAGCAGACCCACAACAGGGACCCTCCACTTT
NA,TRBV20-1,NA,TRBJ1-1,CSAGYMNTEAFF,TGCAGTGCGGGGTATATGAACACTGAAGCTTTCTTT
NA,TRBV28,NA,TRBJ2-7,CASSLLVNSYEQYF,TGTGCCAGCAGTTTATTAGTAAACTCCTACGAGCAGTACTTC
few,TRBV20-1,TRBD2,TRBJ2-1,CSAGGGNEQFF,TGCAGTGCTGGGGGGGGCAATGAGCAGTTCTTC
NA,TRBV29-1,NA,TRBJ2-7,CSSGTFPYEQYF,TGCAGCAGTGGGACATTCCCCTACGAGCAGTACTTC